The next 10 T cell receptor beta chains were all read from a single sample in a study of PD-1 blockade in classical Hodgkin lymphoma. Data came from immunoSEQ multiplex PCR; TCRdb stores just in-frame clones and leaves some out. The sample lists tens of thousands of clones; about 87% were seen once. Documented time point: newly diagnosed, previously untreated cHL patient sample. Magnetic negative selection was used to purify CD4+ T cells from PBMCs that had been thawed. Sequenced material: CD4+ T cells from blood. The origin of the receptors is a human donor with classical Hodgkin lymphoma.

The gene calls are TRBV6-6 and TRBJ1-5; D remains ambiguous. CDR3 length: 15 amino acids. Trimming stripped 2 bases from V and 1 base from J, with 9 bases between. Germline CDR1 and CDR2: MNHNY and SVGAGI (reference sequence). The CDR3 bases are TGTGCCAGCAGTTACGGCAGGAGAAGCAATCAGCCCCAGCATTTT. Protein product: CASSYGRRSNQPQHF.

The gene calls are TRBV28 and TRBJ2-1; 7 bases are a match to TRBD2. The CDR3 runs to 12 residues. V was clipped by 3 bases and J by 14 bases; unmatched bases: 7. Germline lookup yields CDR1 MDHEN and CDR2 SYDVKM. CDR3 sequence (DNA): TGTGCCAGCAGTTTGCCCGGACTAGGGAAGTTCTTC. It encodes CASSLPGLGKFF.

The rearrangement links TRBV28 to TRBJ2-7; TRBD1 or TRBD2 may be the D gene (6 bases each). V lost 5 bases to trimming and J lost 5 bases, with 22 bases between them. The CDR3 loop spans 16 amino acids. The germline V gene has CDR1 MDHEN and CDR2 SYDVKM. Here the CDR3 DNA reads TGTGCCAGCAGTACGTTACAGGGAGTGGCGGGGCACGAGCAGTACGTC. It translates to CASSTLQGVAGHEQYV.

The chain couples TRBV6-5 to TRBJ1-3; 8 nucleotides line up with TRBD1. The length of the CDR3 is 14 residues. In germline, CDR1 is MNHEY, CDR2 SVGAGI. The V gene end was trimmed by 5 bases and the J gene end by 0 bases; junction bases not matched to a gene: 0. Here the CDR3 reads CASSQGASGNTIYF. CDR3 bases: TGTGCCAGCAGTCAGGGGGCCTCTGGAAACACCATATATTTT.

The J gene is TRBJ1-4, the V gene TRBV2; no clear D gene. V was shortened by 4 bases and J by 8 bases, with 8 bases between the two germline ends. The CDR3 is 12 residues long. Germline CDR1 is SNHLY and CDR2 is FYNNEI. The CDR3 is CASSGREEKLFF. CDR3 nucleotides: TGTGCCAGCAGTGGACGAGAAGAAAAACTGTTTTTT.

CDR3 sequence (DNA): TGTGCCAGCAGCCCAAATAGCGGGACTTTCACAGATACGCAGTATTTT. It specifies CASSPNSGTFTDTQYF. The J gene is TRBJ2-3, the V gene TRBV7-2; 8 nucleotides match TRBD2. The CDR3 spans 16 residues. The germline V gene encodes CDR1 SGHTA and CDR2 FQGNSA. V dropped 5 bases and J dropped 2; count of bases not matched to a gene: 9. The full variable domain, its missing parts supplied by reference TRBV7-2 and TRBJ2-3, is GAGVSQSPSNKVTEKGKDVELRCDPISGHTALYWYRQSLGQGLEFLIYFQGNSAPDKSGLPSDRFSAERTGGSVSTLTIQRTQQEDSAVYLCASSPNSGTFTDTQYFGPGTRLTVL.

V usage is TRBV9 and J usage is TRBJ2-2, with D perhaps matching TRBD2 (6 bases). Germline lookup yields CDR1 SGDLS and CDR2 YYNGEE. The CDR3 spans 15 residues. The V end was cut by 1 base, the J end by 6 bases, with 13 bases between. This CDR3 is CASSVSPGVSGELFF. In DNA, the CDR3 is TGTGCCAGCAGCGTATCTCCGGGAGTTTCCGGGGAGCTGTTTTTT.

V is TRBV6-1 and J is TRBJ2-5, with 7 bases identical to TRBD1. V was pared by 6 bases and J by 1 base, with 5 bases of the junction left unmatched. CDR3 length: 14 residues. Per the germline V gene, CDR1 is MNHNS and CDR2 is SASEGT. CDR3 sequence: CASRTGTVQETQYF. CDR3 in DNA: TGTGCCAGCAGAACCGGGACAGTCCAAGAGACCCAGTACTTC.

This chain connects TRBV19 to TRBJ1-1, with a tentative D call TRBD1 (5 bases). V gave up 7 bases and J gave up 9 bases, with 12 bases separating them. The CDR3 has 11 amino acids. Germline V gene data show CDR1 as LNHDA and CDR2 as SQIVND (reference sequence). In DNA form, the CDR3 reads TGTGCCAGTACTATTATGGGGCAAGCTTTCTTT. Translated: CASTIMGQAFF.

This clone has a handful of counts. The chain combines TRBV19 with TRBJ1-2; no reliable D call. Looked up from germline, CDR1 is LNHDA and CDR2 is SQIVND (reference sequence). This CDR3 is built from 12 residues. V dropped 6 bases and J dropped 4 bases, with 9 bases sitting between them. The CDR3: CASSPVPYGYTF. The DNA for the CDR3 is TGTGCCAGTAGCCCAGTTCCCTATGGCTACACCTTC.